This T cell receptor beta chain was recorded in a study of cytomegalovirus exposure and HLA in healthy donors. A few counts support this clone. Its antigen is unidentified. CDR3 size: 14 residues. CDR1 and CDR2 from the germline V gene are SGHNT and YYREEE (reference sequence). After removal of 4 bases from V and 3 bases from J, the junction contained 4 bases not matched to a gene. The study's findings and limits: V- and J-gene trimming of TCR beta was linked (in a later analysis) to a missense DCLRE1C variant. TCR beta sequences reportedly predicted most subjects' HLA-A and HLA-B alleles accurately. Exclusion applied to some V segments, including TRBV6-2 and TRBV6-3, as they were indistinguishable. Presence/absence results assume similar sequencing depth per donor, which may not hold.

The PCR had 60 Vbeta and 13 Jbeta primers. The table came from immunoSEQ multiplex PCR; TCRdb's copy has only in-frame clones and leaves some out. Of some 160,000 clones in the sample, 78% were seen once. V usage is TRBV5-4 and J usage is TRBJ2-7; TRBD1 aligns across 10 bases. The sample taken for sequencing was PBMCs. This receptor was obtained from a male donor in good health and CMV-seronegative. The CDR3 reads CASSPGQGFYEQYF. CDR3 in DNA: TGTGCCAGCAGCCCGGGACAGGGGTTCTACGAGCAGTACTTC.